The T cell receptor (beta chain) under discussion was sequenced for a study of cytomegalovirus exposure and HLA in healthy donors. Study at large: An early release of data contained some 80 million unique TCRs, which came from HLA-typed donors.

The PCR was carried out with 60 Vbeta primers and 13 Jbeta primers. Method: immunoSEQ multiplex PCR; TCRdb's copy keeps in-frame clones and lacks some. The sample holds around 200,000 clones; about 88% are singletons and the top ten take around 0.3%. Trimming cost V 6 bases and J 0 bases, with 9 bases left between them. Germline assignment: CDR1 SEHNR and CDR2 FQNEAQ (reference sequence). This CDR3 is built from 14 residues. Findings of the study overall: Reports described diagnosis of cytomegalovirus status by the classifier as highly specific and sensitive.

Remarks on this clone: Its specificity is not known.

The specimen sequenced was PBMCs. The chain combines TRBV7-9 with TRBJ2-1, with unresolved D. The sequence came from a woman under 40 in good health and CMV-seronegative. The CDR3 protein is CASRGVISYNEQFF. DNA for the CDR3: TGTGCCAGCAGAGGAGTGATCTCCTACAATGAGCAGTTCTTC.